This TCR beta chain was captured by sequencing in a study of blood T cell repertoires in COVID-19. The data were produced by immunoSEQ multiplex PCR, yet TCRdb's version contains in-frame clones alone and is incomplete. The sample yields 200,000 to 250,000 clones, just under 85% seen once. Losses at the gene ends were 2 bases for V and 7 bases for J; bases not matched to a gene: 6. This CDR3 has 15 residues. Germline V gene data show CDR1 as SGHTA and CDR2 as FQGNSA. The chain couples TRBV7-2 to TRBJ2-1; TRBD1 agrees at 9 bases. Specimen: PBMCs or T cells enriched from blood (not recorded which). This TCR derives from a woman aged 35 to 49 with acute COVID-19. Here the CDR3 DNA reads TGTGCCAGCAGCTTACGGGCGGGACAGGGAAATGAGCAGTTCTTC. Translating it yields CASSLRAGQGNEQFF.